The entry that follows covers one T cell receptor beta chain sequence. As yet, its antigen is unknown. Reverse transcription used roughly 0.5 to 1 ug RNA and random hexamers. Coverage of TCR beta CDR3 amplification by immunoSEQ multiplex PCR extended to 54 Vbeta and 13 Jbeta. Each CDR3 protein gets one entry after TCRdb re-called the immunoSEQ multiplex PCR reads with MiXCR. The table records 55,000 to 75,000 distinct CDR3 sequences, 93% of them present only once. Trimming shortened V by 2 bases and J by 4 bases, and 8 bases separated the two germline ends. The CDR3 runs 13 residues. CDR1 and CDR2 (germline): SGHDT, YYEEEE. This specimen belongs to a study of CD8 T cells in Susac syndrome. Looking at the study overall: Patients with Susac syndrome were, at the time of blood collection, therapy-naive, maintained on corticosteroids, or maintained on intravenous immunoglobulin alone.

Study results and caveats: TCR sequencing and HLA analysis covered a relatively small number of individuals.

CD8+ and CD4+ T cells circulating in blood were sequenced for TCR beta. This TCR was recovered from a human donor with Susac syndrome. Material: CD4+ T cells from PBMCs. The chain carries TRBV5-6 and TRBJ2-3; no clear D gene. CDR3 nucleotide sequence: TGTGCCAGCAGCTTCACAAGGGCAGATACGCAGTATTTT. It yields the protein CASSFTRADTQYF.